A single sample is the source of the 25 T cell receptor beta chains below, sequenced in a study of radiotherapy plus CTLA-4 blockade in lung cancer. Assay: immunoSEQ multiplex PCR; the TCRdb copy retains only in-frame clones and omits some. The repertoire includes roughly 88,000 clones, 83% of them detected once, and 0.84% sits in the top ten. The input for sequencing was peripheral blood, taken from a patient treated with radiotherapy plus ipilimumab. These receptors were obtained from a human donor with non-small cell lung cancer who had stable disease on radiotherapy plus ipilimumab.

The rearrangement joins TRBV7-2 to TRBJ1-2; a possible D gene is TRBD1 (5 bases). V lost 5 bases and J lost 4, with 17 bases in between. The germline V gene has CDR1 SGHTA and CDR2 FQGNSA. The CDR3 is 15 amino acids. CDR3 nucleotides: TGTGCCAGCAGCCCCCGGAGGGGATACGGCTATGGCTACACCTTC. Protein: CASSPRRGYGYGYTF. The complete variable domain, with remaining parts taken from reference TRBV7-2 and TRBJ1-2, reads GAGVSQSPSNKVTEKGKDVELRCDPISGHTALYWYRQSLGQGLEFLIYFQGNSAPDKSGLPSDRFSAERTGGSVSTLTIQRTQQEDSAVYLCASSPRRGYGYGYTFGSGTRLTVV.

The chain carries TRBV19 and TRBJ1-4; perhaps TRBD1 as D (5 bases). Per germline, CDR1 LNHDA and CDR2 SQIVND (reference sequence). V shed 5 bases and J shed 3 bases, with 13 bases lying between them. CDR3 size: 15 residues. CDR3 nucleotides: TGTGCCAGTAGTGCCCATCGGGGGGCTAATGAAAAACTGTTTTTT. The encoded protein is CASSAHRGANEKLFF. The full variable domain, its missing parts supplied by reference TRBV19 and TRBJ1-4, is DGGITQSPKYLFRKEGQNVTLSCEQNLNHDAMYWYRQDPGQGLRLIYYSQIVNDFQKGDIAEGYSVSREKKESFPLTVTSAQKNPTAFYLCASSAHRGANEKLFFGSGTQLSVL.

The rearrangement joins TRBV9 to TRBJ1-5, with 7 bases that match TRBD1. The CDR3 sequence is 13 residues long. Losses at the gene ends were 4 bases for V and 7 bases for J; bases not matched to a gene: 5. CDR1 and CDR2 from the germline V gene are SGDLS and YYNGEE. The CDR3 sequence is CASSTGVGQPQHF. CDR3 nucleotide sequence: TGTGCCAGCAGCACAGGGGTAGGGCAGCCCCAGCATTTT. Together with reference TRBV9 and TRBJ1-5, the CDR3 gives the full variable domain: DSGVTQTPKHLITATGQRVTLRCSPRSGDLSVYWYQQSLDQGLQFLIQYYNGEERAKGNILERFSAQQFPDLHSELNLSSLELGDSALYFCASSTGVGQPQHFGDGTRLSIL.

The rearrangement links TRBV7-2 to TRBJ2-7; TRBD2 matches at 8 bases. Trimming cost V 1 base and J 4 bases; bases outside gene matches: 6. CDR3 length equals 15 residues. The germline V gene has CDR1 SGHTA and CDR2 FQGNSA. The CDR3 here is CASSLETGGPYEQYF. CDR3 nucleotides: TGTGCCAGCAGCTTAGAGACGGGAGGGCCTTACGAGCAGTACTTC.

Turning to this clone: Other DNA sequences in this sample translate to the same CDR3. The V and J genes are TRBV4-1 and TRBJ1-6, with TRBD1 matching over 7 bases. Germline CDR1 and CDR2: MGHRA and YSYEKL. CDR3 size: 18 residues. The trim removed 0 bases at V and 6 bases at J, leaving 11 bases unmatched. Here the CDR3 reads CASSQEDRKPLSNSPLHF. In nucleotides, the CDR3 is TGCGCCAGCAGCCAAGAGGACAGGAAACCACTCTCTAATTCACCCCTCCACTTT.

This clone came up once. The chain carries TRBV7-9 and TRBJ1-4, with D possibly being TRBD1 (6 bases). V was pared by 4 bases and J by 4 bases, with 13 bases between. From germline, CDR1 is SEHNR and CDR2 FQNEAQ (reference sequence). The CDR3 has 15 residues. CDR3: CASSSPGGLNEKLFF. The CDR3, as DNA: TGTGCCAGCAGCTCCCCGGGGGGGCTTAATGAAAAACTGTTTTTT.

This sequence joins TRBV28 and TRBJ1-1, with TRBD1 matching over 8 bases. This CDR3 has 15 amino acids. V lost 7 bases, J lost 3 bases, and 10 bases stayed unmatched. Germline CDR1 MDHEN, CDR2 SYDVKM. The CDR3 loop is CASILETGVYTEAFF. The CDR3 nucleotides are TGTGCCAGCATCTTGGAGACAGGGGTATACACTGAAGCTTTCTTT.

The table lists this clone with a count of one. J is TRBJ2-7 and V is TRBV7-2; D remains ambiguous. In germline, CDR1 is SGHTA, CDR2 FQGNSA. The CDR3 is 13 amino acids. Trimming left V 1 base short and J 6 bases short, with 10 bases between. The CDR3 is CASSLGPASEQYF. The CDR3 nucleotides read TGTGCCAGCAGCTTAGGACCCGCCAGCGAGCAGTACTTC.

V is TRBV10-1 and J is TRBJ1-6, with 7 bases that match TRBD1. With V trimmed by 2 bases and J by 6 bases, 1 base remained unmatched. The germline CDR1 and CDR2 sequences are WNHNN and SYGVQD (reference sequence). The length of the CDR3 is 14 residues. CDR3 amino acids: CASSEAGGNSPLHF. In nucleotides, the CDR3 is TGCGCCAGCAGTGAGGCAGGGGGTAATTCACCCCTCCACTTT.

The V call is TRBV15, the J call TRBJ2-7, with 9 bases fitting TRBD1. Germline-derived CDR1 and CDR2 are LNHNV and YYDKDF (reference sequence). The CDR3 totals 16 residues. J lost 2 bases, V lost 1 base, and 6 bases had no gene match. The CDR3 spells CATSRGGRTGAYEQYF. DNA for the CDR3: TGTGCCACCAGCAGAGGTGGACGGACAGGGGCCTACGAGCAGTACTTC.

This clone was observed once. J is TRBJ2-5 and V is TRBV9; D remains ambiguous. The length of the CDR3 is 12 residues. V lost 0 bases to trimming and J lost 6 bases, with 6 bases between them. Germline loops: CDR1 SGDLS, CDR2 YYNGEE. In nucleotides, the CDR3 is TGTGCCAGCAGCGTAGACCCCCAGACCCAGTACTTC. The encoded protein is CASSVDPQTQYF.

Only one count was recorded for this clone. V and J are TRBV14 and TRBJ1-2, with a tentative D call TRBD1 (5 bases). Germline V lookup: CDR1 SGHDN, CDR2 FVKESK. V lost 1 base, J lost 6 bases, and 12 bases lay in between. The CDR3 is 14 residues long. The CDR3 DNA reads TGTGCCAGCAGCCAAGTGCGCACAGGTCATGGCTACACCTTC. This codes for CASSQVRTGHGYTF.

The V call is TRBV7-9, the J call TRBJ1-1, with a tentative D call TRBD1 (5 bases). V lost 4 bases and J 3 bases, leaving 18 bases between the germline ends. This CDR3 has 16 residues. Per the germline V gene, CDR1 is SEHNR and CDR2 is FQNEAQ (reference sequence). CDR3 sequence: CASSSSRDLVDTEAFF. CDR3 DNA sequence: TGTGCCAGCAGCTCAAGCCGGGACCTGGTGGACACTGAAGCTTTCTTT.

This rearrangement joins TRBV27 to TRBJ2-7; TRBD1 aligns across 9 bases. The CDR3 has 14 amino acids. V lost 6 bases to trimming and J lost 1 base; unmatched junction nucleotides: 4. The germline V gene has CDR1 MNHEY and CDR2 SMNVEV (reference sequence). CDR3: CASRRGTGSYEQYF. CDR3 DNA sequence: TGTGCCAGCAGACGGGGGACAGGGTCCTACGAGCAGTACTTC.

This chain uses TRBV5-1 with TRBJ2-1; 7 bases agree with TRBD1. Germline trimming cut 5 bases from V and 6 bases from J; bases unmatched to any gene: 8. The germline CDR1 and CDR2 sequences are SGHRS and YFSETQ. This CDR3 spans 14 amino acids. CDR3 bases: TGCGCCAGCAGAACCGCCGGGACAGCCAATGAGCAGTTCTTC. Translated, it gives CASRTAGTANEQFF.

This chain uses TRBV5-1 with TRBJ1-1, with TRBD1 identical over 8 bases. Germline CDR1 is SGHRS and CDR2 is YFSETQ. Trimming at V came to 4 bases and at J to 2 bases, leaving 7 bases not matched to a gene. The CDR3 is 15 residues long. The CDR3 spells CASSGQGAVNTEAFF. The CDR3 DNA is TGCGCCAGCAGCGGTCAGGGGGCGGTTAACACTGAAGCTTTCTTT. Looking up the rest from reference TRBV5-1 and TRBJ1-1 gives the full variable domain: KAGVTQTPRYLIKTRGQQVTLSCSPISGHRSVSWYQQTPGQGLQFLFEYFSETQRNKGNFPGRFSGRQFSNSRSEMNVSTLELGDSALYLCASSGQGAVNTEAFFGQGTRLTVV.

The V gene is TRBV5-1, the J gene TRBJ2-2, with 11 nucleotides matching TRBD2. CDR3 length equals 15 residues. V dropped 3 bases and J dropped 5; count of bases not matched to a gene: 3. Germline V gene data show CDR1 as SGHRS and CDR2 as YFSETQ. CDR3 amino acids: CASSYGTSGTGELFF. CDR3 DNA: TGCGCCAGCAGCTACGGGACTAGCGGTACCGGGGAGCTGTTTTTT.

The chain carries TRBV7-2 and TRBJ2-1, with a weak D call TRBD2 (6 bases). Trimming cost V 1 base and J 9 bases, with 16 bases left between them. Germline V lookup: CDR1 SGHTA, CDR2 FQGNSA. This CDR3 is 15 amino acids long. CDR3: CASSLEWTISGEQFF. For the CDR3, the DNA is TGTGCCAGCAGCTTAGAGTGGACTATCTCAGGTGAGCAGTTCTTC.

V and J are TRBV28 and TRBJ2-7; D is possibly TRBD2 (6 bases). Trimming removed 7 bases from V and 4 bases from J, with 11 bases in between. The CDR3 runs to 12 residues. CDR1 MDHEN and CDR2 SYDVKM come from the germline V gene. The CDR3 DNA reads TGTGCCAGCACCCTCCGGGGGTACGAGCAGTACTTC. Residues: CASTLRGYEQYF.

The V call is TRBV18, the J call TRBJ1-2; 7 positions agree with TRBD1. From germline, CDR1 is KGHSH and CDR2 LQKENI. V shed 1 base, J shed 5 bases, and the junction held 7 bases outside the gene matches. The CDR3 runs to 15 residues. This CDR3 is CASSPQGGEGYGYTF. The CDR3, as DNA: TGTGCCAGCTCACCACAAGGGGGCGAAGGGTATGGCTACACCTTC. The whole variable domain, filled in from reference TRBV18 and TRBJ1-2, reads NAGVMQNPRHLVRRRGQEARLRCSPMKGHSHVYWYRQLPEEGLKFMVYLQKENIIDESGMPKERFSAEFPKEGPSILRIQQVVRGDSAAYFCASSPQGGEGYGYTFGSGTRLTVV.

There are a few counts of this clone. V gene TRBV18 combines with J gene TRBJ1-6; 9 bases agree with TRBD1. V dropped 6 bases and J dropped 7; count of bases not matched to a gene: 10. The CDR3 consists of 16 residues. Germline CDR1 is KGHSH and CDR2 is LQKENI. The CDR3 nucleotides are TGTGCCAGCTCCCTATCAGCGGGACAGGGAAATTCACCCCTCCACTTT. Translation gives CASSLSAGQGNSPLHF.

V gene TRBV4-1 combines with J gene TRBJ1-4; TRBD1 aligns across 9 bases. The germline V gene has CDR1 MGHRA and CDR2 YSYEKL. V shed 4 bases and J 8 bases; nucleotides not matched to a gene: 5. The CDR3 is 14 amino acids. Here the CDR3 DNA reads TGCGCCAGCAGCCTCGGGACAGGGAAAGAAAAACTGTTTTTT. This sequence encodes CASSLGTGKEKLFF.

V usage is TRBV19 and J usage is TRBJ2-1; 13 bases agree with TRBD2. V lost 3 bases to trimming and J lost 4 bases; unmatched junction nucleotides: 0. This CDR3 is built from 15 residues. Per germline, CDR1 LNHDA and CDR2 SQIVND (reference sequence). The CDR3 DNA reads TGTGCCAGTAGTATGACTAGCGGGAGGTACAATGAGCAGTTCTTC. This codes for CASSMTSGRYNEQFF.

The CDR3 sequence is CASSPSLFDNEQFF. CDR3 DNA sequence: TGTGCCAGCTCACCGAGTCTTTTCGACAATGAGCAGTTCTTC. The chain employs TRBV18 and TRBJ2-1; no definite D call. The CDR3 covers 14 residues. The V end lost 3 bases, the J end lost 5 bases, and 11 bases lay between the germline ends. Germline V gene data show CDR1 as KGHSH and CDR2 as LQKENI.

This clone was counted only a few times. The chain is built from TRBV5-8 and TRBJ1-6; 9 nucleotides line up with TRBD1. With V trimmed by 5 bases and J by 2 bases, 5 bases remained unmatched. Germline loops: CDR1 SGHTS, CDR2 YDEGEE. The CDR3 sequence is 16 residues long. The CDR3 DNA reads as TGTGCCAGCAGTATGGACAGGGGACCCTATAATTCACCCCTCCACTTT. It is translated as CASSMDRGPYNSPLHF.